This T cell receptor beta chain was captured by sequencing in a study of CD8 T cells in ankylosing spondylitis. Points from the study as a whole: Seemingly distinctive of ankylosing spondylitis blood was a TCR beta motif formed by eight highly homologous variants. Peripheral blood held disease-linked clones only at relatively low frequency, and these were CD8+.

This clonotype was found a few times. The target antigen is unknown. TCR beta libraries were made by quantitative 5'-RACE with molecular barcodes. Each CDR3 protein is one row after TCRdb ran MiXCR on the 5' RACE reads. This sample has approximately 550,000 distinct CDR3 sequences, with about 13% found just once. The CDR3 loop spans 10 amino acids. Trimming removed 3 bases at V and 10 bases at J, with 9 bases between. CDR1 is DFQATT, CDR2 SNEGSKA, per germline (reference sequence). The specimen was blood, either unsorted or a sorted T cell fraction (not recorded which). The sequence came from a male donor with ankylosing spondylitis. This chain uses TRBV20-1 with TRBJ1-1; no reliable D call. CDR3 bases: TGCAGTGCTAGTAACGGGTCAGCTTTCTTT. Protein sequence: CSASNGSAFF.